The 24 T cell receptor beta chains below all came from one sample that was sequenced in a study of shared clonotypes between healthy human individuals. Libraries were prepared by immunoSEQ multiplex PCR; TCRdb keeps only in-frame clonotypes and omits some of them. The sample records roughly 1.4 million clones, 98% being singletons. What was sequenced was naive CD4+ T cells sorted from blood. Sample subset: CD45RA+ positively selected. The origin of the receptors is a man aged 25 to 40 in good health.

This clone was seen just once. V and J are TRBV5-1 and TRBJ2-1; maybe TRBD2 (6 bases). This CDR3 comprises 14 residues. In germline, CDR1 is SGHRS, CDR2 YFSETQ. Trimming pared 0 bases from V and 7 bases from J, leaving 11 bases between. CDR3 sequence: CASSLGTSKNEQFF. DNA of the CDR3: TGCGCCAGCAGCTTGGGTACTAGCAAGAATGAGCAGTTCTTC.

V and J are TRBV6-5 and TRBJ2-5; 10 bases fit TRBD1. Looked up from germline, CDR1 is MNHEY and CDR2 is SVGAGI. This CDR3 comprises 15 residues. J was trimmed by 4 bases and V by 2 bases; bases with no gene match: 4. CDR3 coding DNA: TGTGCCAGCAGTTACCCGGGACAGGGGCTAGAGACCCAGTACTTC. Amino acid sequence: CASSYPGQGLETQYF.

V usage is TRBV5-5 and J usage is TRBJ1-3; D perhaps matches TRBD1 (6 bases). The V end lost 4 bases, the J end lost 3 bases, and 17 bases lay between the germline ends. The germline CDR1 and CDR2 sequences are SGHKS and YYEKEE (reference sequence). The CDR3 is made up of 16 amino acids. The CDR3 loop is CASSTSPGADGNTIYF. CDR3 nucleotide sequence: TGTGCCAGCAGCACAAGCCCAGGGGCGGATGGAAACACCATATATTTT.

This rearrangement joins TRBV29-1 to TRBJ2-7; TRBD2 is a possible D gene (8 bases). The ends were cut back, 7 bases at V and 3 bases at J, with 25 bases in the middle. The V gene's germline CDR1 is SQVTM and CDR2 ANQGSEA. The CDR3 is 16 amino acids. CDR3 coding DNA: TGCAGCGCACGGACAGGTTCTATAGCGGGACTCTACGAGCAGTACTTC. Amino acid sequence: CSARTGSIAGLYEQYF.

CDR3 loop: CSVDLRNRTGSNQPQHF. CDR3 nucleotide sequence: TGCAGCGTTGACCTTCGTAATCGTACGGGGAGCAATCAGCCCCAGCATTTT. The gene calls are TRBV29-1 and TRBJ1-5; D not resolved. CDR1 and CDR2 (germline): SQVTM, ANQGSEA. CDR3 length: 17 residues. Trimming shortened V by 3 bases and J by 1 base, and 19 bases separated the two germline ends.

The chain couples TRBV27 to TRBJ2-7, with D possibly being TRBD2 (5 bases). The CDR3 covers 16 residues. Germline lookup yields CDR1 MNHEY and CDR2 SMNVEV (reference sequence). V gave up 8 bases and J gave up 3 bases, with 23 bases separating them. The CDR3 bases are TGTGCCAGCGGACGACTTGTGGGAGATGGTATCTACGAGCAGTACTTC. Its translation: CASGRLVGDGIYEQYF.

Turning to this clone: Additional DNA sequences in this sample encode the identical CDR3. The rearrangement uses TRBV20-1 and TRBJ2-5, with D uncertain. V lost 3 bases, J lost 3 bases, and 5 bases lay in between. There are 11 residues in the CDR3. Germline loops: CDR1 DFQATT, CDR2 SNEGSKA (reference sequence). The DNA of the CDR3 is TGCAGTGCTAGCACAAAAGAGACCCAGTACTTC. It yields the protein CSASTKETQYF.

The V call is TRBV7-6, the J call TRBJ1-3, with D tentatively TRBD1 (6 bases). Germline loops: CDR1 SGHVS, CDR2 FNYEAQ. The CDR3 is 14 residues long. The V end was cut by 5 bases, the J end by 5 bases, with 13 bases between. The CDR3 here is CASSPGTPRNTIYF. CDR3 coding DNA: TGTGCCAGCAGCCCTGGGACACCAAGAAACACCATATATTTT.

J is TRBJ2-5 and V is TRBV11-3, with 8 bases identical to TRBD1. The CDR3 spans 14 residues. The ends lost 6 bases at V and 5 bases at J; junction bases unmatched: 8. CDR1 is SGHNT and CDR2 is YENEEA in the germline V gene. CDR3 region: CASSSGTGLETQYF. CDR3 nucleotide sequence: TGTGCCAGCAGTTCCGGGACAGGACTGGAGACCCAGTACTTC.

The chain has TRBV5-4 and TRBJ2-2; D is uncertain. Germline V gene lookup returns CDR1 SGHNT and CDR2 YYREEE (reference sequence). The CDR3 is made up of 15 amino acids. With 2 bases removed from V and 3 bases from J, the gap between germline ends came to 11 bases. The CDR3 bases are TGTGCCAGCAGCTTAAGCACTACCTACACCGGGGAGCTGTTTTTT. Protein sequence: CASSLSTTYTGELFF.

This clone was seen a single time. J is TRBJ2-2 and V is TRBV7-9; 12 bases are shared with TRBD2. V lost 4 bases and J lost 4; bases outside the gene matches: 4. Germline V gene lookup returns CDR1 SEHNR and CDR2 FQNEAQ (reference sequence). This CDR3 comprises 16 residues. CDR3 in amino acids: CASSSPGLAGTGELFF. The DNA of the CDR3 is TGTGCCAGCAGCTCCCCGGGACTAGCGGGCACCGGGGAGCTGTTTTTT.

The chain employs TRBV5-8 and TRBJ1-2, with 9 nucleotides matching TRBD1. Germline CDR1 reads SGHTS; CDR2 reads YDEGEE. Trimming removed 3 bases from V and 7 bases from J; junction bases left unmatched: 4. The CDR3 has 13 amino acids. The CDR3 sequence: CASSSTGGVGYTF. The CDR3 DNA reads TGTGCCAGCAGCTCCACAGGGGGCGTTGGCTACACCTTC.

The chain links TRBV5-4 to TRBJ1-1; 8 nucleotides agree with TRBD1. Germline V lookup: CDR1 SGHNT, CDR2 YYREEE (reference sequence). The CDR3 runs 15 residues. V gave up 5 bases and J gave up 1 base; unmatched junction bases: 7. The CDR3 protein is CASRPDDRGNTEAFF. The CDR3 nucleotides are TGTGCCAGCAGACCTGATGACAGGGGGAACACTGAAGCTTTCTTT.

The gene calls are TRBV11-2 and TRBJ1-3, with D possibly matching TRBD1 (5 bases). V was cut by 1 base and J by 0 bases, with 16 bases left in between. Germline CDR1 SGHAT, CDR2 FQNNGV. The CDR3 loop spans 18 amino acids. CDR3: CASSLGWGRTFSGNTIYF. The CDR3 DNA reads TGTGCCAGCAGCTTAGGATGGGGCAGGACCTTCTCTGGAAACACCATATATTTT.

The chain combines TRBV6-6 with TRBJ1-1; D remains ambiguous. CDR1 is MNHNY and CDR2 is SVGAGI in the germline V gene (reference sequence). The CDR3 sequence is 12 residues long. Between the trimmed V and J ends, which lost 2 bases and 5 bases, there was a span of 6 bases. Here the CDR3 reads CASSYPRTEAFF. CDR3 DNA: TGTGCCAGCAGTTACCCTCGTACTGAAGCTTTCTTT.

This clone was detected only once. The chain is built from TRBV7-9 and TRBJ1-3; D uncertain. The CDR3 spans 15 residues. Trimming took 1 base from V and 3 from J, leaving 10 bases between them. From germline, CDR1 is SEHNR and CDR2 FQNEAQ (reference sequence). CDR3 sequence: CASSLVRGGGNTIYF. As DNA, the CDR3 is TGTGCCAGCAGCTTAGTTCGGGGAGGTGGAAACACCATATATTTT.

This chain joins TRBV9 and TRBJ2-7; TRBD1 or TRBD2 may be the D gene (6 bases each). Trimming removed 3 bases from V and 7 bases from J, with 20 bases in between. CDR3 length: 15 residues. Germline CDR1 is SGDLS and CDR2 is YYNGEE. The CDR3 DNA sequence: TGTGCCAGCAGCGCCCGGGACACCGGAGGGTTGGAGCAGTACTTC. Amino acids: CASSARDTGGLEQYF.

The gene calls are TRBV7-6 and TRBJ2-2, with unresolved D. Trimming shortened V by 1 base and J by 2 bases, and 8 bases separated the two germline ends. The CDR3 is 15 residues long. Germline CDR1 SGHVS, CDR2 FNYEAQ. The CDR3 sequence: CASSLVNLNTGELFF. CDR3 in DNA: TGTGCCAGCAGCTTAGTAAACTTAAACACCGGGGAGCTGTTTTTT. Complete variable domain (other parts from reference TRBV7-6 and TRBJ2-2): GAGVSQSPRYKVTKRGQDVALRCDPISGHVSLYWYRQALGQGPEFLTYFNYEAQQDKSGLPNDRFSAERPEGSISTLTIQRTEQRDSAMYRCASSLVNLNTGELFFGEGSRLTVL.

The chain links TRBV5-4 to TRBJ2-5; 10 positions match TRBD2. Per germline, CDR1 SGHNT and CDR2 YYREEE (reference sequence). This CDR3 has 14 amino acids. V lost 4 bases to trimming and J lost 4 bases; unmatched junction nucleotides: 4. CDR3 sequence reads: CASSTWTSGETQYF. In nucleotides, the CDR3 is TGTGCCAGCAGCACCTGGACTAGCGGAGAGACCCAGTACTTC.

The chain uses TRBV6-1 and TRBJ1-5; 7 positions match TRBD1. V dropped 6 bases and J dropped 2; count of bases not matched to a gene: 7. The germline gives CDR1 MNHNS, CDR2 SASEGT. This CDR3 spans 15 amino acids. The CDR3 sequence: CASRADRARNQPQHF. DNA of the CDR3: TGTGCCAGCAGAGCTGACAGGGCCCGCAATCAGCCCCAGCATTTT.

The chain employs TRBV9 and TRBJ2-3, with 10 bases lining up with TRBD2. The CDR3 loop spans 15 amino acids. The V gene's germline CDR1 is SGDLS and CDR2 YYNGEE. The J segment lost 4 bases and the V segment lost 1 base, leaving 3 bases of the junction unmatched. The CDR3 is CASSVKSGRADTQYF. The CDR3, as DNA: TGTGCCAGCAGCGTAAAGAGCGGGAGGGCAGATACGCAGTATTTT.

This clone was picked up one time. V usage is TRBV6-5 and J usage is TRBJ1-5; maybe TRBD1 (6 bases). V shed 5 bases and J shed 5 bases, with 16 bases lying between them. Germline loops: CDR1 MNHEY, CDR2 SVGAGI. The CDR3 consists of 15 residues. The CDR3 DNA is TGTGCCAGCAGTCCCATCGGGGAGGGGGATCAGCCCCAGCATTTT. Amino acid sequence: CASSPIGEGDQPQHF.

V and J are TRBV5-6 and TRBJ2-7; D may be TRBD1 (6 bases). The CDR3 totals 13 residues. Germline loops: CDR1 SGHDT, CDR2 YYEEEE. Trimming pared 5 bases from V and 3 bases from J, leaving 12 bases between. The DNA of the CDR3 is TGTGCCAGCAGTATTGACAGGCTCTACGAGCAGTACTTC. It is translated as CASSIDRLYEQYF.

Comment on this clone: This CDR3 is also generated by other DNA sequences in the sample. The genes are TRBV10-1 and TRBJ2-7; D gene uncertain. The CDR3 sequence is 12 residues long. V was cut by 2 bases and J by 1 base, with 3 bases left in between. The germline gives CDR1 WNHNN, CDR2 SYGVQD (reference sequence). The CDR3 loop reads CASSEGSYEQYF. CDR3 nucleotides: TGCGCCAGCAGTGAGGGGTCCTACGAGCAGTACTTC.